This T cell receptor (beta chain) was profiled in a study of regulatory T cells in long-lasting Graves disease. The CDR3 runs to 13 residues. CDR1 SGHDN and CDR2 FVKESK come from the germline V gene. With 1 base removed from V and 1 base from J, the gap between germline ends came to 4 bases. HTBI primers from iRepertoire and Arm-PCR of CDR3 regions yielded the TCR beta libraries. TCRdb redid the calling of the multiplex PCR reads with MiXCR, one entry per CDR3 protein. The sample records about 220,000 distinct CDR3 sequences, roughly 18% being singletons. Time point here: newly diagnosed GD, antithyroid drugs for less than 3 months. PBMC RNA was the source of the TCR library. This clonotype was detected many times. These same data were also listed under a study on T cells in Graves' hyperthyroidism and ophthalmopathy.

Specimen: peripheral blood mononuclear cells (PBMCs), collected at new diagnosis, from a patient treated with antithyroid drugs. The chain links TRBV14 to TRBJ2-5; D remains ambiguous. The clonotype originates from a woman under 40 with Graves disease. In DNA form, the CDR3 reads TGTGCCAGCAGCCAAGGACTCCAAGAGACCCAGTACTTC. Translation: CASSQGLQETQYF. The whole variable domain, remainder taken from reference TRBV14 and TRBJ2-5, is EAGVTQFPSHSVIEKGQTVTLRCDPISGHDNLYWYRRVMGKEIKFLLHFVKESKQDESGMPNNRFLAERTGGTYSTLKVQPAELEDSGVYFCASSQGLQETQYFGPGTRLLVL.